These 27 T cell receptor beta chains were all obtained from the same sample, sequenced in a study of CD8+CD57+ T cells in acquired aplastic anemia. For CDR3 and TCR beta VDJ profiling, genomic DNA was the template used. Using its own MiXCR run on the reads, TCRdb lists one record per CDR3 protein. This table has 80,000 or so distinct CDR3 sequences, roughly 72% appearing once. Before being chosen for sequencing, patients had shown CD8+CD57+ cell expansion by flow cytometry. Sequenced input: sorted CD4+, CD8+, or CD8+CD57+ T cells (not recorded which) from PBMCs. The receptor set was obtained from a human donor with aplastic anemia.

The chain links TRBV4-1 to TRBJ2-7, with a weak D call TRBD1 (5 bases). The CDR3 spans 15 residues. Germline CDR1 reads MGHRA; CDR2 reads YSYEKL. Trimming shortened V by 1 base and J by 2 bases, and 12 bases separated the two germline ends. As DNA, the CDR3 is TGCGCCAGCAGCCAAGCGTTCGACAGCACCTACGAGCAGTACTTC. Encoded protein: CASSQAFDSTYEQYF.

This clonotype was detected only a few times. The rearrangement links TRBV29-1 to TRBJ2-3; TRBD2 matches 9 bases. The CDR3 contains 15 residues. Per the germline V gene, CDR1 is SQVTM and CDR2 is ANQGSEA. V shed 1 base and J 3 bases; nucleotides not matched to a gene: 5. CDR3 nucleotide sequence: TGCAGCGTTGAAGGGCGGGAGGGCCTAACAGATACGCAGTATTTT. Amino acids: CSVEGREGLTDTQYF.

V gene TRBV5-1 combines with J gene TRBJ2-7; TRBD2 agrees at 8 bases. V lost 1 base and J lost 3; bases outside the gene matches: 0. The CDR3 loop spans 13 amino acids. The germline V gene encodes CDR1 SGHRS and CDR2 YFSETQ. For the CDR3, the DNA is TGCGCCAGCAGCTTGCGGGAGGGCTACGAGCAGTACTTC. Its translation is CASSLREGYEQYF. Based on the CDR3 plus reference TRBV5-1 and TRBJ2-7, the full variable domain is KAGVTQTPRYLIKTRGQQVTLSCSPISGHRSVSWYQQTPGQGLQFLFEYFSETQRNKGNFPGRFSGRQFSNSRSEMNVSTLELGDSALYLCASSLREGYEQYFGPGTRLTVT.

V usage is TRBV9 and J usage is TRBJ2-1; D gene uncertain. The CDR3 loop spans 13 amino acids. The V gene's germline CDR1 is SGDLS and CDR2 YYNGEE. The V end lost 4 bases, the J end lost 8 bases, and 13 bases lay between the germline ends. For the CDR3, the DNA is TGTGCCAGCAGCCCATTGCGGCTGGATGAGCAGTTCTTC. Translation: CASSPLRLDEQFF.

This rearrangement joins TRBV20-1 to TRBJ2-5; 7 bases fit TRBD1. The length of the CDR3 is 12 residues. Per the germline V gene, CDR1 is DFQATT and CDR2 is SNEGSKA (reference sequence). Germline trimming cut 6 bases from V and 5 bases from J; bases unmatched to any gene: 6. Here the CDR3 reads CSAQKGGETQYF. In DNA form, the CDR3 reads TGCAGTGCACAGAAAGGGGGCGAGACCCAGTACTTC.

The V gene is TRBV20-1, the J gene TRBJ2-7; D possibly corresponds to TRBD1 (6 bases). V lost 5 bases and J 1 base, leaving 12 bases between the germline ends. There are 13 residues in the CDR3. Germline values: CDR1 DFQATT, CDR2 SNEGSKA (reference sequence). CDR3 in DNA: TGCAGTGCTCGTGGACAGAGGTCCTACGAGCAGTACTTC. Protein product: CSARGQRSYEQYF.

J is TRBJ1-5 and V is TRBV19, with D perhaps TRBD1 (6 bases). The germline V gene encodes CDR1 LNHDA and CDR2 SQIVND (reference sequence). Deletions cut 0 bases from V and 3 bases from J, with 15 bases between. This CDR3 contains 17 residues. CDR3 in amino acids: CASSIDQGRGHNQPQHF. CDR3 DNA sequence: TGTGCCAGTAGTATAGATCAGGGCAGGGGCCACAATCAGCCCCAGCATTTT.

This rearrangement joins TRBV7-2 to TRBJ1-5, with unresolved D. The CDR3 is 14 amino acids. Germline CDR1 SGHTA, CDR2 FQGNSA. With 1 base removed from V and 2 bases from J, the gap between germline ends came to 6 bases. As DNA, the CDR3 is TGTGCCAGCAGCTTAGGATCGGGCAATCAGCCCCAGCATTTT. It specifies CASSLGSGNQPQHF.

This clonotype was counted a single time. The V gene is TRBV7-8, the J gene TRBJ2-2, with D tentatively TRBD1 (6 bases). Deletions cut 5 bases from V and 5 bases from J, with 9 bases between. The CDR3 sequence is 13 residues long. CDR1 is SGHVS and CDR2 is FQNEAQ in the germline V gene. Here the CDR3 DNA reads TGTGCCAGCAGCGCAGACAGGACCGGGGAGCTGTTTTTT. Its translation is CASSADRTGELFF.

The gene calls are TRBV10-3 and TRBJ2-2; D not certain. Germline V CDR1 and CDR2: ENHRY, SYGVKD. The CDR3 length is 16 residues. Deletions cut 4 bases from V and 5 bases from J, with 17 bases between. The CDR3 here is CAISVISIQETGELFF. The CDR3 nucleotides are TGTGCCATCAGTGTGATTTCTATTCAGGAGACCGGGGAGCTGTTTTTT.

This clonotype has a handful of counts. The chain couples TRBV24-1 to TRBJ1-2, with D maybe TRBD1 (6 bases). Trimming removed 4 bases from V and 7 bases from J, with 9 bases in between. Germline V gene sequence: CDR1 KGHDR, CDR2 SFDVKD. The CDR3 totals 12 residues. CDR3 nucleotide sequence: TGTGCCACCAGTGACAGGGGCCTTGGCTACACCTTC. Translating gives CATSDRGLGYTF.

V is TRBV20-1 and J is TRBJ2-3, with 9 bases lining up with TRBD2. Per the germline V gene, CDR1 is DFQATT and CDR2 is SNEGSKA (reference sequence). The CDR3 consists of 14 residues. Trimming cost V 6 bases and J 14 bases; bases outside gene matches: 18. Here the CDR3 reads CSARALAGPIRTYF. The CDR3 nucleotides are TGCAGTGCAAGGGCCCTAGCGGGACCGATACGCACGTATTTT.

This clonotype was picked up a small number of times. This could be a read error, since a much larger clone is one nucleotide away. The V call is TRBV9, the J call TRBJ1-2; D unclear. Germline V gives CDR1 SGDLS, CDR2 YYNGEE. Trimming removed 3 bases from V and 0 bases from J, with 6 bases in between. The CDR3 contains 13 residues. The CDR3 nucleotides are TGTGCCAGCAGCGCCCCGACTAACTATGGCTACACCTTC. This sequence encodes CASSAPTNYGYTF.

The V call is TRBV10-3, the J call TRBJ2-2; TRBD1 might be the D (6 bases). In germline, CDR1 is ENHRY, CDR2 SYGVKD. The CDR3 runs to 13 residues. V lost 3 bases and J 7 bases, leaving 9 bases between the germline ends. CDR3 nucleotides: TGTGCCATCAGTGACAGACAGGTCGGGGAGCTGTTTTTT. It yields the protein CAISDRQVGELFF.

J is TRBJ1-1 and V is TRBV29-1, with D tentatively TRBD1 (5 bases). CDR3 length equals 11 residues. CDR1 is SQVTM, CDR2 ANQGSEA, per germline. Trimming pared 4 bases from V and 9 bases from J, leaving 12 bases between. The CDR3 DNA is TGCAGCGTTGTAGGAGGGGCGAAAGCTTTCTTT. This codes for CSVVGGAKAFF.

The chain is built from TRBV3-1 and TRBJ2-7; 7 nucleotides align to TRBD1. The CDR3 is made up of 15 amino acids. Germline CDR1 and CDR2: LGHDT and YNNKEL (reference sequence). V was clipped by 1 base and J by 1 base; unmatched bases: 4. This CDR3 reads CASSQAMDRSYEQYF. In DNA form, the CDR3 reads TGTGCCAGCAGCCAAGCTATGGACAGGTCCTACGAGCAGTACTTC.

The CDR3 is CSVVSLAGHYNEQFF. DNA for the CDR3: TGCAGCGTTGTTTCCCTAGCGGGGCACTACAATGAGCAGTTCTTC. V and J are TRBV29-1 and TRBJ2-1, with TRBD2 identical over 9 bases. The ends lost 4 bases at V and 3 bases at J; junction bases unmatched: 7. The CDR3 runs 15 residues. Germline V gene sequence: CDR1 SQVTM, CDR2 ANQGSEA.

This rearrangement joins TRBV19 to TRBJ2-7, with 8 bases fitting TRBD1. The junction had 6 bases not matched to a gene; V was cut back by 6 bases and J by 2 bases. Looked up from germline, CDR1 is LNHDA and CDR2 is SQIVND (reference sequence). This CDR3 comprises 14 residues. CDR3 nucleotide sequence: TGTGCCAGTAGCTCGACAGGGGCCGCCTACGAGCAGTACTTC. The encoded protein is CASSSTGAAYEQYF. Based on the CDR3 plus reference TRBV19 and TRBJ2-7, the full variable domain is DGGITQSPKYLFRKEGQNVTLSCEQNLNHDAMYWYRQDPGQGLRLIYYSQIVNDFQKGDIAEGYSVSREKKESFPLTVTSAQKNPTAFYLCASSSTGAAYEQYFGPGTRLTVT.

As DNA, the CDR3 is TGTGCCAGCAGATCGGAGGGGGTGTCCTCTGGAAACACCATATATTTT. Its translation: CASRSEGVSSGNTIYF. This chain links TRBV11-1 with TRBJ1-3, with D possibly TRBD1 on 6 matching bases. The germline gives CDR1 SGHAT, CDR2 FQDESV (reference sequence). The V gene lost 6 bases and the J gene lost 0 bases, with 15 bases spanning the gap. This CDR3 has 16 residues.

The chain has TRBV29-1 and TRBJ2-7, with D possibly matching TRBD1 (6 bases). V shed 4 bases and J shed 5 bases, with 21 bases lying between them. This CDR3 comprises 15 residues. Germline assignment: CDR1 SQVTM and CDR2 ANQGSEA. Here the CDR3 DNA reads TGCAGCGTTGTTGGCCGGGGACACCCTACTAACGAGCAGTACTTC. Amino acid sequence: CSVVGRGHPTNEQYF.

V and J are TRBV7-2 and TRBJ2-5; TRBD1 matches 9 bases. Looked up from germline, CDR1 is SGHTA and CDR2 is FQGNSA. Unmatched junction bases numbered 5, after V lost 6 bases and J lost 3 bases. The CDR3 is made up of 14 amino acids. DNA for the CDR3: TGTGCCAGCAGACCACAGGGGGCAAAAGAGACCCAGTACTTC. Translated: CASRPQGAKETQYF.

This chain links TRBV19 with TRBJ2-7, with a tentative D call TRBD2 (5 bases). V was shortened by 6 bases and J by 6 bases, with 15 bases between the two germline ends. This CDR3 comprises 13 residues. Germline values: CDR1 LNHDA, CDR2 SQIVND (reference sequence). CDR3 loop: CASRPRAAGEQYF. The CDR3 bases are TGTGCCAGTAGACCGCGCGCCGCGGGCGAGCAGTACTTC.

This clonotype has more than one count but fewer than ten. The chain employs TRBV29-1 and TRBJ2-3; D is perhaps TRBD2 (6 bases). This CDR3 has 15 amino acids. The V gene's germline CDR1 is SQVTM and CDR2 ANQGSEA. V shed 3 bases and J shed 2 bases, with 15 bases lying between them. Here the CDR3 reads CSVEAGSGITDTQYF. In nucleotides, the CDR3 is TGCAGCGTTGAGGCTGGTAGCGGAATCACAGATACGCAGTATTTT.

J is TRBJ2-3 and V is TRBV29-1, with D perhaps given as TRBD1 or TRBD2 (5 bases each). Trimming removed 4 bases from V and 1 base from J, with 12 bases in between. The CDR3 is 14 amino acids. Germline V gene data show CDR1 as SQVTM and CDR2 as ANQGSEA. The CDR3 protein is CSVGPMGGTDTQYF. The CDR3 region has the DNA TGCAGCGTTGGACCCATGGGGGGCACAGATACGCAGTATTTT.

V and J are TRBV7-2 and TRBJ2-5; tentatively, D is TRBD2 (5 bases). The CDR3 spans 11 residues. Germline V CDR1 and CDR2: SGHTA, FQGNSA. Deletions cut 6 bases from V and 9 bases from J, with 11 bases between. CDR3 sequence: CASSKLGAQYF. CDR3 DNA sequence: TGTGCCAGCAGTAAACTAGGCGCCCAGTACTTC. Filled out from reference TRBV7-2 and TRBJ2-5, the complete variable domain reads GAGVSQSPSNKVTEKGKDVELRCDPISGHTALYWYRQSLGQGLEFLIYFQGNSAPDKSGLPSDRFSAERTGGSVSTLTIQRTQQEDSAVYLCASSKLGAQYFGPGTRLLVL.

Many counts were recorded for this clonotype. The chain is built from TRBV7-9 and TRBJ2-1; D is ambiguous. The CDR3 consists of 12 residues. CDR1 is SEHNR, CDR2 FQNEAQ, per germline (reference sequence). V was shortened by 5 bases and J by 5 bases, with 7 bases between the two germline ends. CDR3 sequence reads: CASSLTHNEQFF. The CDR3 DNA reads TGTGCCAGCAGCCTCACTCACAATGAGCAGTTCTTC.

The chain combines TRBV7-2 with TRBJ2-7; 11 bases fit TRBD2. Germline trimming cut 5 bases from V and 5 bases from J; bases unmatched to any gene: 8. CDR1 is SGHTA, CDR2 FQGNSA, per germline. The CDR3 has 15 residues. The CDR3 region is CASSATSGIRDEQYF. The CDR3, as DNA: TGTGCCAGCAGCGCGACTAGCGGGATTCGCGACGAGCAGTACTTC.